This TCR beta chain was identified during a study of identical twins. Findings and limits, study-wide: The models systematically underestimated how much out-of-frame TCR alpha was shared in monozygotic twins.

In this sample, this clonotype turned up a few times. Its antigen is currently unknown. Via MiXCR, TCRdb re-called the 5' RACE reads, giving one row per CDR3 protein. The sample consists of approximately 600,000 distinct CDR3 sequences, 7% to 7.5% of them appearing once. The length of the CDR3 is 20 residues. V was clipped by 6 bases and J by 7 bases, with 39 bases between them. Germline V gene sequence: CDR1 SQVTM, CDR2 ANQGSEA. The sample was also reused in another study, on yellow fever vaccine responses in identical twins. Per that paper: Convergence reportedly seemed to mark part of the twins' vaccine T cell response, with personalization marking the rest.

V gene TRBV29-1 combines with J gene TRBJ2-5; TRBD1 or TRBD2 may be the D gene (5 bases each). This sequence was found in a woman aged 18-29 years in good health. The material sequenced was PBMCs. CDR3 sequence (DNA): TGCAGCGTCCTACCCTTTCTCCGGGACGGTAAAGAGGGTCTTTTAGGGACCCAGTACTTC. Translating gives CSVLPFLRDGKEGLLGTQYF.